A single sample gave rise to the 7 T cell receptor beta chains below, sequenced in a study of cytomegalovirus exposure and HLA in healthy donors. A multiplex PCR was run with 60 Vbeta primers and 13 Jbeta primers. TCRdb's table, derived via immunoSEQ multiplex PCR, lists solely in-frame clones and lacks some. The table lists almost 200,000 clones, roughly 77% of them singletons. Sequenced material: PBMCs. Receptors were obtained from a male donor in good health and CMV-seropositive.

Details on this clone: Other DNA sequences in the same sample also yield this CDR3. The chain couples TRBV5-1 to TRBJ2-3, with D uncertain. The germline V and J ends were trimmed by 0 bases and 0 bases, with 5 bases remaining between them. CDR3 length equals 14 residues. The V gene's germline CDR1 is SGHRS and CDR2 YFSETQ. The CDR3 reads CASSLDSSTDTQYF. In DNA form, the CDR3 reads TGCGCCAGCAGCTTGGACAGTAGCACAGATACGCAGTATTTT. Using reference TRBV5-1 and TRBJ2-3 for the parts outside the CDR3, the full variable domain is KAGVTQTPRYLIKTRGQQVTLSCSPISGHRSVSWYQQTPGQGLQFLFEYFSETQRNKGNFPGRFSGRQFSNSRSEMNVSTLELGDSALYLCASSLDSSTDTQYFGPGTRLTVL.

CDR3 loop: CASSYLAHQPQHF. CDR3 coding DNA: TGTGCCAGCAGTTATTTGGCCCATCAGCCCCAGCATTTT. The chain joins TRBV6-1 to TRBJ1-5; D unclear. Trimming took 5 bases from V and 5 from J, leaving 10 bases between them. Germline V gives CDR1 MNHNS, CDR2 SASEGT. The CDR3 covers 13 residues.

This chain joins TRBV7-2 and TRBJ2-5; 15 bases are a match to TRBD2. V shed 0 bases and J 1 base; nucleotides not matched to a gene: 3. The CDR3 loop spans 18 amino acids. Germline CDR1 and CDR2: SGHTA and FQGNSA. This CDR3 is CASSLARTSGGVQETQYF. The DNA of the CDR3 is TGTGCCAGCAGCTTAGCACGGACTAGCGGGGGGGTCCAAGAGACCCAGTACTTC.

CDR3 coding DNA: TGTGCCAGCAGCTTGGATGTGGGCGAAGCTTTCTTT. It codes for CASSLDVGEAFF. The V call is TRBV7-8, the J call TRBJ1-1; no definite D call. Trimming left V 3 bases short and J 8 bases short, with 10 bases between. Germline CDR1 and CDR2: SGHVS and FQNEAQ. The CDR3 sequence is 12 residues long.

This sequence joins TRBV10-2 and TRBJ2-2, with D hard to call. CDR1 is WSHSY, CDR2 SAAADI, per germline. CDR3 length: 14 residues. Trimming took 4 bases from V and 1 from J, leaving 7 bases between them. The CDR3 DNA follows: TGCGCCAGCAGTGCTTACAGGAACACCGGGGAGCTGTTTTTT. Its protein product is CASSAYRNTGELFF.

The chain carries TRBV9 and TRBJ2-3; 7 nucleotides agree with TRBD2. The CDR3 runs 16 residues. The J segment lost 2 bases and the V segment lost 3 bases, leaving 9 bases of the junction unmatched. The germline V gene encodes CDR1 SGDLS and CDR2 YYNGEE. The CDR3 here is CASSAERRGNTDTQYF. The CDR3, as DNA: TGTGCCAGCAGCGCCGAGAGGCGGGGGAACACAGATACGCAGTATTTT.

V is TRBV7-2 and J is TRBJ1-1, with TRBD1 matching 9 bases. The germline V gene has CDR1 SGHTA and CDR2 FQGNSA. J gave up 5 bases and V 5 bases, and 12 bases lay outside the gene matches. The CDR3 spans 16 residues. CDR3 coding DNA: TGTGCCAGCAGCCCCGACCGGGACAGGGTCGGTACTGAAGCTTTCTTT. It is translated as CASSPDRDRVGTEAFF.